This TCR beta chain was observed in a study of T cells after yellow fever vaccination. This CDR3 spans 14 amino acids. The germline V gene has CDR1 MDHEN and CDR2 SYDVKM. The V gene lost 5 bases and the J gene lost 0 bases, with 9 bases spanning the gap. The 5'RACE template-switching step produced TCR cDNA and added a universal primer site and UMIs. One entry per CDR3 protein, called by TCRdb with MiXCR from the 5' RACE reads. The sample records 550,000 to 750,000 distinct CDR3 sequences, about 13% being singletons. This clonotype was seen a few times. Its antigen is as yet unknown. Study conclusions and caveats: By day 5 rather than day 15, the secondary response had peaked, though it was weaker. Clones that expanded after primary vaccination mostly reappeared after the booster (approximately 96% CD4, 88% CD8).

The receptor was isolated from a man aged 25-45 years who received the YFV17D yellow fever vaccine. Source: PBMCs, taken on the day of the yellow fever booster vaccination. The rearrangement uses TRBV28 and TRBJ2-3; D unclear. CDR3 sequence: CASSTNPSTDTQYF. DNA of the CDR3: TGTGCCAGCAGTACAAACCCCAGCACAGATACGCAGTATTTT.